This T cell receptor (beta chain) was identified in a study of T cell responses to AZD1222 COVID-19 vaccine. Trimming stripped 3 bases from V and 7 bases from J, with 10 bases between. Germline V gene lookup returns CDR1 ENHRY and CDR2 SYGVKD. The CDR3 spans 13 residues. Using immunoSEQ multiplex PCR, the repertoire was profiled, and TCRdb retains in-frame clones only, with some absent. This sample has about 150,000 clones, with about 90% found just once. Sequencing used peripheral blood, obtained 28 days after the second AZD1222 dose. The sequence derives from an adult who received the AZD1222 COVID-19 vaccine. The chain employs TRBV10-3 and TRBJ2-1; possibly TRBD2 for D (6 bases). CDR3 bases: TGTGCCATCAGTGACCTTCGGGGGAATGAGCAGTTCTTC. As protein: CAISDLRGNEQFF.